This entry concerns a single T cell receptor beta chain. Its matching antigen is unknown. This sample stems from a study of cytomegalovirus exposure and HLA in healthy donors. Primers: 60 Vbeta forward and 13 Jbeta reverse. TCRdb keeps only in-frame clones here, not all; method: immunoSEQ multiplex PCR. The table shows over 100,000 clones, with roughly 80% occurring only once. Study-level findings and limits: An analysis that came later showed most CMV-associated TCR beta chains appearing HLA-restricted.

The specimen sequenced was PBMCs. This TCR was sampled from a woman aged 40-49 years in good health and CMV-seropositive.

CDR3 DNA: TGTGCCAGCAGTGCCTCAGGGGAAGGCTACACCTTC. As protein: CASSASGEGYTF. V usage is TRBV27 and J usage is TRBJ1-2; D might be TRBD1 (6 bases). V was clipped by 5 bases and J by 8 bases, with 12 bases between them. Germline lookup yields CDR1 MNHEY and CDR2 SMNVEV (reference sequence). The CDR3 is made up of 12 amino acids.